The next 24 T cell receptor beta chains were all read from a single sample in a study of shared clonotypes between healthy human individuals. Naive CD8 cells, CD45RO-negative and positively selected for CCR7, excluded terminally differentiated effector memory CD45RA+ cells. Generated by immunoSEQ multiplex PCR, the TCRdb table keeps only in-frame clones and is missing some. The table has 2 million to 2.5 million clones, around 96% seen once. Sequencing was performed on naive CD8+ T cells sorted from blood. The origin of the receptors is a man younger than 30 in good health.

Here the CDR3 DNA reads TGTGCCAGCAGACCTGGGACAGAGAAACTGTTTTTT. Its translation is CASRPGTEKLFF. The chain couples TRBV25-1 to TRBJ1-4; 7 positions match TRBD1. Germline CDR1 MGHDK, CDR2 SYGVNS. The V segment lost 6 bases and the J segment 11 bases; nucleotides outside the gene matches: 6. The CDR3 spans 12 residues.

Concerning this clone: At the DNA level, this CDR3 is encoded by other sequences in the same sample as well. This chain uses TRBV4-1 with TRBJ1-1; D unclear. The CDR3 has 14 amino acids. V was trimmed by 0 bases and J by 4 bases, leaving 9 bases between them. Germline loops: CDR1 MGHRA, CDR2 YSYEKL. The CDR3 loop reads CASSQEWGSTEAFF. Written as DNA, the CDR3 is TGCGCCAGCAGCCAAGAGTGGGGATCCACTGAAGCTTTCTTT.

With respect to this clone: The same CDR3 is also encoded by other DNA sequences in this sample. This rearrangement joins TRBV11-2 to TRBJ2-7, with a possible D match to TRBD2 (6 bases). The CDR3 sequence is 13 residues long. Trimming left V 4 bases short and J 3 bases short, with 10 bases between. Per the germline V gene, CDR1 is SGHAT and CDR2 is FQNNGV. CDR3 sequence reads: CASSSGLDYEQYF. In DNA, the CDR3 is TGTGCCAGCAGCTCGGGACTGGACTACGAGCAGTACTTC.

In this sample, this clone turned up once. The chain couples TRBV15 to TRBJ2-5, with TRBD2 matching over 8 bases. The CDR3 covers 15 residues. In germline, CDR1 is LNHNV, CDR2 YYDKDF (reference sequence). The trim removed 3 bases at V and 2 bases at J, leaving 5 bases unmatched. CDR3 protein: CATSSGREGQETQYF. CDR3 sequence (DNA): TGTGCCACCAGCAGCGGACGGGAGGGGCAAGAGACCCAGTACTTC.

This chain uses TRBV28 with TRBJ1-1, with D perhaps TRBD1 (5 bases). The germline CDR1 and CDR2 sequences are MDHEN and SYDVKM. The CDR3 runs 15 residues. Trimming took 1 base from V and 5 from J, leaving 14 bases between them. This CDR3 reads CASSLLGGSGTEAFF. CDR3 nucleotide sequence: TGTGCCAGCAGTTTATTGGGGGGGTCGGGGACTGAAGCTTTCTTT.

The chain carries TRBV15 and TRBJ2-7, with D possibly being TRBD1 or TRBD2 (6 bases each). The CDR3 runs to 18 residues. CDR1 and CDR2 (germline): LNHNV, YYDKDF (reference sequence). V shed 5 bases and J shed 4 bases, with 27 bases lying between them. The DNA of the CDR3 is TGTGCCACCAGCCCCAGGCCGGTGGGGGGCAGGGGTGATTACGAGCAGTACTTC. Amino acids: CATSPRPVGGRGDYEQYF.

This chain joins TRBV19 and TRBJ1-6, with a possible D match to TRBD1 (5 bases). Germline CDR1 LNHDA, CDR2 SQIVND (reference sequence). The CDR3 loop spans 15 amino acids. V dropped 7 bases and J dropped 8 bases, with 18 bases sitting between them. The CDR3 loop is CASTNNGASYSPLHF. The CDR3 coding sequence is TGTGCCAGTACCAATAACGGGGCCAGCTATTCACCCCTCCACTTT.

The chain joins TRBV7-6 to TRBJ1-6; D is unresolved. The CDR3 consists of 18 residues. Trimming removed 2 bases at V and 0 bases at J, with 14 bases between. Germline assignment: CDR1 SGHVS and CDR2 FNYEAQ. The CDR3 here is CASSLKNIWSSYNSPLHF. The CDR3 coding sequence is TGTGCCAGCAGCTTAAAAAATATCTGGAGCTCCTATAATTCACCCCTCCACTTT.

The V and J genes are TRBV7-9 and TRBJ2-7; 9 positions match TRBD2. The length of the CDR3 is 13 residues. Germline assignment: CDR1 SEHNR and CDR2 FQNEAQ (reference sequence). With V trimmed by 4 bases and J by 5 bases, 3 bases remained unmatched. For the CDR3, the DNA is TGTGCCAGCAGCTGGACTAGCGATCACGAGCAGTACTTC. Translating it yields CASSWTSDHEQYF.

This chain joins TRBV30 and TRBJ2-5; 9 bases fit TRBD2. This CDR3 is built from 14 residues. V lost 0 bases, J lost 5 bases, and 4 bases stayed unmatched. Germline CDR1 reads GTSNPN; CDR2 reads SVGIG (reference sequence). This chain's CDR3 is CAWSVSSGMETQYF. CDR3 sequence (DNA): TGTGCCTGGAGTGTCTCTAGCGGGATGGAGACCCAGTACTTC.

This clone has just a few counts. This chain links TRBV6-5 with TRBJ2-3; perhaps TRBD1 as D (6 bases). CDR3 size: 15 residues. V shed 1 base and J shed 0 bases, with 8 bases lying between them. Germline lookup yields CDR1 MNHEY and CDR2 SVGAGI. CDR3 protein: CASSYFQGSTDTQYF. Written as DNA, the CDR3 is TGTGCCAGCAGTTACTTCCAGGGGAGCACAGATACGCAGTATTTT.

The chain employs TRBV29-1 and TRBJ2-1; 10 nucleotides line up with TRBD2. V shed 4 bases, J shed 8 bases, and the junction held 8 bases outside the gene matches. The CDR3 has 14 amino acids. In germline, CDR1 is SQVTM, CDR2 ANQGSEA. CDR3: CSVGGLAHQDEQFF. The CDR3 nucleotides read TGCAGCGTTGGGGGACTAGCGCACCAGGATGAGCAGTTCTTC.

The chain carries TRBV5-1 and TRBJ1-5; perhaps TRBD1 as D (5 bases). The CDR3 totals 14 residues. Looked up from germline, CDR1 is SGHRS and CDR2 is YFSETQ. V was cut by 0 bases and J by 7 bases, with 11 bases left in between. In DNA form, the CDR3 reads TGCGCCAGCAGCTTGGATTGGGGCGGCCAGCCCCAGCATTTT. It yields the protein CASSLDWGGQPQHF.

CDR3 sequence: CASSLAGPGERLPEAFF. CDR3 sequence (DNA): TGTGCCAGCAGCTTGGCGGGGCCAGGAGAACGACTACCTGAAGCTTTCTTT. The chain recombines TRBV5-5 with TRBJ1-1, with D possibly being TRBD1 (5 bases). Germline lookup yields CDR1 SGHKS and CDR2 YYEKEE (reference sequence). Deletions cut 0 bases from V and 6 bases from J, with 21 bases between. This CDR3 has 17 amino acids. The full variable domain, rest sourced from reference TRBV5-5 and TRBJ1-1, is DAGVTQSPTHLIKTRGQQVTLRCSPISGHKSVSWYQQVLGQGPQFIFQYYEKEERGRGNFPDRFSARQFPNYSSELNVNALLLGDSALYLCASSLAGPGERLPEAFFGQGTRLTVV.

V gene TRBV10-1 combines with J gene TRBJ1-2; D is perhaps TRBD1 (5 bases). CDR3 size: 13 residues. Trimming shortened V by 2 bases and J by 8 bases, and 12 bases separated the two germline ends. Germline V CDR1 and CDR2: WNHNN, SYGVQD (reference sequence). The CDR3 protein is CASSEGRVGGYTF. For the CDR3, the DNA is TGCGCCAGCAGTGAGGGCAGGGTGGGAGGCTACACCTTC.

This chain uses TRBV10-2 with TRBJ2-5, with TRBD2 identical over 9 bases. The CDR3 is 13 amino acids. Looked up from germline, CDR1 is WSHSY and CDR2 is SAAADI. The junction had 1 base not matched to a gene; V was cut back by 3 bases and J by 5 bases. The chain's CDR3 is CASSEGLAETQYF. Written as DNA, the CDR3 is TGCGCCAGCAGTGAAGGACTAGCGGAGACCCAGTACTTC.

This chain uses TRBV5-1 with TRBJ1-1; weak D call: TRBD1 (5 bases). The germline V gene encodes CDR1 SGHRS and CDR2 YFSETQ. Trimming took 4 bases from V and 3 from J, leaving 13 bases between them. The CDR3 totals 14 residues. CDR3 in amino acids: CASSTVRGDTEAFF. For the CDR3, the DNA is TGCGCCAGCAGCACGGTCCGGGGCGACACTGAAGCTTTCTTT. Supplemented by reference TRBV5-1 and TRBJ1-1, the full variable domain reads KAGVTQTPRYLIKTRGQQVTLSCSPISGHRSVSWYQQTPGQGLQFLFEYFSETQRNKGNFPGRFSGRQFSNSRSEMNVSTLELGDSALYLCASSTVRGDTEAFFGQGTRLTVV.

This chain connects TRBV5-1 to TRBJ2-2, with 11 bases lining up with TRBD2. V gave up 8 bases and J gave up 4 bases; unmatched junction bases: 7. Germline V gives CDR1 SGHRS, CDR2 YFSETQ. This CDR3 has 15 amino acids. The CDR3 bases are TGCGCCAGTTCTATGACTAGCGGGGTCACCGGGGAGCTGTTTTTT. Translating gives CASSMTSGVTGELFF.

The V and J genes are TRBV6-1 and TRBJ1-3; unclear D gene. Trimming removed 1 base at V and 0 bases at J, with 7 bases between. CDR1 MNHNS and CDR2 SASEGT come from the germline V gene. The CDR3 loop spans 15 amino acids. CDR3 nucleotides: TGTGCCAGCAGTGAAGATAAAAACTCTGGAAACACCATATATTTT. Translating gives CASSEDKNSGNTIYF.

The chain uses TRBV7-6 and TRBJ2-2, with 9 bases that match TRBD1. The germline CDR1 and CDR2 sequences are SGHVS and FNYEAQ. Trimming removed 3 bases from V and 6 bases from J; junction bases left unmatched: 11. The CDR3 spans 17 residues. In DNA, the CDR3 is TGTGCCAGCAGCTTCGAGACCGGGACAGGGAGGGCCGGGGAGCTGTTTTTT. This encodes CASSFETGTGRAGELFF.

The genes are TRBV6-1 and TRBJ1-2, with TRBD1 matching over 8 bases. This CDR3 spans 15 amino acids. Germline CDR1 MNHNS, CDR2 SASEGT. After removal of 7 bases from V and 4 bases from J, the junction contained 11 bases not matched to a gene. CDR3 residues: CASTEGQGAGYGYTF. The DNA of the CDR3 is TGTGCCAGCACCGAGGGGCAGGGGGCGGGCTATGGCTACACCTTC.

The DNA for the CDR3 is TGTGCCAGCAGCTTGGAGGGGACAGTTCGAAACGAGCAGTACTTC. Protein product: CASSLEGTVRNEQYF. This rearrangement joins TRBV5-6 to TRBJ2-7; TRBD1 aligns across 7 bases. The CDR3 sequence is 15 residues long. The junction had 8 bases not matched to a gene; V was cut back by 0 bases and J by 5 bases. The germline V gene encodes CDR1 SGHDT and CDR2 YYEEEE.

J is TRBJ2-5 and V is TRBV11-2, with 8 nucleotides matching TRBD1. The CDR3 sequence is 16 residues long. The germline gives CDR1 SGHAT, CDR2 FQNNGV. With 5 bases clipped from V and 1 base from J, the junction kept 9 bases outside the gene matches. The CDR3 nucleotides read TGTGCCAGCAGCAATCCCGGGACAGGCATCCAAGAGACCCAGTACTTC. Its translation is CASSNPGTGIQETQYF.

J is TRBJ2-7 and V is TRBV9; D is possibly TRBD1 or TRBD2 (6 bases each). Germline CDR1 reads SGDLS; CDR2 reads YYNGEE. With 0 bases removed from V and 5 bases from J, the gap between germline ends came to 18 bases. The CDR3 is 16 amino acids. The CDR3 sequence is CASSVEAGHPLDEQYF. DNA for the CDR3: TGTGCCAGCAGCGTAGAGGCGGGACACCCCCTCGACGAGCAGTACTTC.